The entry that follows covers one TCR beta chain sequence. Antigen: not known. Being one base from a much bigger clone, this may be a read error. TCRdb independently ran MiXCR on the multiplex PCR reads; one entry per CDR3 protein. This table has 150,000 to 250,000 distinct CDR3 sequences, roughly 31% appearing once. This entry comes from a study of breast tumors, draining lymph nodes, adjacent tissues. General study results and limits: Tumor TCR diversity was below lymph nodes but above nontumor tissue.

The lymph nodes were axillary draining lymph nodes from breast cancer patients. The sequencing input was axillary lymph node tissue. The clonotype comes from a female donor with breast cancer. Some clones in this sample may be carry-over from other donors' samples.

The CDR3 DNA sequence: TGTGCCAGCAGGGAGGTCGCAGGTACGCAGTATTTT. This translates into CASREVAGTQYF. This chain uses TRBV7-9 with TRBJ2-3; TRBD2 is a possible D gene (5 bases). V dropped 6 bases and J dropped 8 bases, with 12 bases sitting between them. The CDR3 is made up of 12 amino acids. The germline CDR1 and CDR2 sequences are SEHNR and FQNEAQ (reference sequence).